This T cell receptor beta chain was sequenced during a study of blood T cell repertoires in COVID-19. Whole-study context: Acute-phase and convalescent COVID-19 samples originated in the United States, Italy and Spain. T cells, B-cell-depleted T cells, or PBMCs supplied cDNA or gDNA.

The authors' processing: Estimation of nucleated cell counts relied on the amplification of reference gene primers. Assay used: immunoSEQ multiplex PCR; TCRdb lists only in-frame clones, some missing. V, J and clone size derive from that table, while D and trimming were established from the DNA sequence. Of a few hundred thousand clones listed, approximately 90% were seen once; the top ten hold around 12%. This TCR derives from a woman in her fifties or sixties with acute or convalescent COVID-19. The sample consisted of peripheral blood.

The DNA of the CDR3 is TGTGCCAGCAGCTTATATGGGAGCTCCTACAATGAGCAGTTCTTC. Translating it yields CASSLYGSSYNEQFF. The chain recombines TRBV7-9 with TRBJ2-1, with D perhaps matching TRBD2 (5 bases). The CDR3 is made up of 15 amino acids. CDR1 and CDR2 from the germline V gene are SEHNR and FQNEAQ (reference sequence). The V end lost 2 bases, the J end lost 0 bases, and 8 bases lay between the germline ends.